This T cell receptor (beta chain) was recovered during a study of blood T cell repertoires in COVID-19. Study as a whole: Italy, Spain and the United States were the sources of the convalescent and acute COVID-19 samples. T cells, B-cell-depleted T cells, or PBMCs supplied cDNA or gDNA.

In the authors' workflow: Reference gene primer amplification in the assay estimated nucleated cell counts. Measured with immunoSEQ multiplex PCR; TCRdb has only the in-frame clones, and not every one. Clone size and the V and J calls come from that table; the DNA yielded D and trimming. The table includes about 100,000 clones, around nine tenths detected once. This receptor was taken from a man aged 80 or over with acute or convalescent COVID-19. The specimen sequenced was peripheral blood.

CDR3 protein: CASSRGSVNTEAFF. For the CDR3, the DNA is TGTGCCAGCAGTCGAGGCAGCGTGAACACTGAAGCTTTCTTT. V and J are TRBV27 and TRBJ1-1, with D uncertain. The CDR3 loop spans 14 amino acids. Trimming took off 5 bases at V and 0 bases at J, with 10 bases between the two ends. Germline CDR1 MNHEY, CDR2 SMNVEV (reference sequence).